The 15 T cell receptor beta chains listed next were all sequenced from one sample in a study of OX40 agonist ivuxolimab in advanced cancers. The repertoire was sequenced with immunoSEQ multiplex PCR; TCRdb's copy has only in-frame clones and lacks some. The table has about 80,000 clones, around 93% seen once. The input for sequencing was CD4+ or CD8+ T cells sorted from blood, taken in a trial of the OX40 agonist ivuxolimab. Source of these receptors: an adult with an advanced solid tumor such as melanoma, head and neck, liver or kidney cancer.

As DNA, the CDR3 is TGTGCCAGCAGTTCCCTCAGTCTTACCGGGGAGCTGTTTTTT. Protein product: CASSSLSLTGELFF. J is TRBJ2-2 and V is TRBV27; no reliable D call. CDR1 is MNHEY and CDR2 is SMNVEV in the germline V gene (reference sequence). This CDR3 spans 14 amino acids. The V gene lost 4 bases and the J gene lost 5 bases, with 11 bases spanning the gap.

The genes are TRBV11-3 and TRBJ2-1, with 7 bases aligning to TRBD2. Germline lookup yields CDR1 SGHNT and CDR2 YENEEA. The CDR3 spans 14 residues. The V gene end was trimmed by 2 bases and the J gene end by 4 bases; junction bases not matched to a gene: 2. Here the CDR3 DNA reads TGTGCCAGCAGCTTACGGGGGGTTTACAATGAGCAGTTCTTC. This translates into CASSLRGVYNEQFF.

The chain carries TRBV5-6 and TRBJ2-3; TRBD2 is a possible D gene (5 bases). The V gene's germline CDR1 is SGHDT and CDR2 YYEEEE. CDR3 size: 14 residues. Trimming pared 0 bases from V and 4 bases from J, leaving 9 bases between. The chain's CDR3 is CASSLAASPDTQYF. The CDR3 coding sequence is TGTGCCAGCAGCTTGGCGGCTAGCCCAGATACGCAGTATTTT.

This clone was found once. The chain combines TRBV5-4 with TRBJ1-2; no clear D. Germline V gene lookup returns CDR1 SGHNT and CDR2 YYREEE (reference sequence). V was clipped by 4 bases and J by 3 bases, with 13 bases between them. This CDR3 comprises 14 residues. The CDR3 reads CASSPWADHYGYTF. The CDR3 DNA is TGTGCCAGCAGCCCCTGGGCCGATCACTATGGCTACACCTTC.

CDR3 amino acids: CASSLGEGNTEAFF. CDR3 nucleotide sequence: TGTGCCAGCAGCCTGGGGGAAGGGAACACTGAAGCTTTCTTT. This chain joins TRBV2 and TRBJ1-1; D perhaps matches TRBD1 (5 bases). The ends were cut back, 6 bases at V and 1 base at J, with 12 bases in the middle. The CDR3 runs 14 residues. Germline values: CDR1 SNHLY, CDR2 FYNNEI.

The genes are TRBV9 and TRBJ2-7; no reliable D call. V was pared by 0 bases and J by 2 bases, with 9 bases between. The CDR3 loop spans 14 amino acids. CDR1 and CDR2 (germline): SGDLS, YYNGEE. CDR3 loop: CASSVASTAYEQYF. As DNA, the CDR3 is TGTGCCAGCAGCGTAGCCTCCACCGCCTACGAGCAGTACTTC.

This chain uses TRBV6-6 with TRBJ2-6; no definite D call. V lost 6 bases and J 1 base, leaving 7 bases between the germline ends. Germline values: CDR1 MNHNY, CDR2 SVGAGI (reference sequence). The CDR3 runs to 14 residues. CDR3 sequence (DNA): TGTGCCAGCAGCCCGAATTCTGGGGCCAACGTCCTGACTTTC. Translating it yields CASSPNSGANVLTF.

The V call is TRBV6-5, the J call TRBJ2-7; D gene ambiguous. Germline values: CDR1 MNHEY, CDR2 SVGAGI. The CDR3 has 13 residues. The ends were cut back, 9 bases at V and 5 bases at J, with 17 bases in the middle. DNA of the CDR3: TGTGCCAGTCGTACTTCGATCGGCCACGAGCAGTACTTC. Its translation is CASRTSIGHEQYF.

CDR3 protein: CASSLEAGRSYEQYF. The CDR3 nucleotides read TGTGCCAGCAGCTTAGAGGCAGGCCGCTCCTACGAGCAGTACTTC. V gene TRBV11-2 combines with J gene TRBJ2-7; D gene uncertain. V gave up 0 bases and J gave up 0 bases, with 9 bases separating them. Germline V gene lookup returns CDR1 SGHAT and CDR2 FQNNGV. The length of the CDR3 is 15 residues.

The chain combines TRBV9 with TRBJ1-2, with D unresolved. The CDR3 contains 13 residues. Germline V lookup: CDR1 SGDLS, CDR2 YYNGEE. Trimming removed 0 bases at V and 1 base at J, with 4 bases between. The CDR3 region has the DNA TGTGCCAGCAGCGTAGGCAGTAACTATGGCTACACCTTC. This translates into CASSVGSNYGYTF. The whole variable domain, remainder taken from reference TRBV9 and TRBJ1-2, is DSGVTQTPKHLITATGQRVTLRCSPRSGDLSVYWYQQSLDQGLQFLIQYYNGEERAKGNILERFSAQQFPDLHSELNLSSLELGDSALYFCASSVGSNYGYTFGSGTRLTVV.

The rearrangement joins TRBV29-1 to TRBJ2-1; 11 bases fit TRBD2. This CDR3 contains 14 residues. Germline values: CDR1 SQVTM, CDR2 ANQGSEA. Trimming removed 5 bases from V and 6 bases from J; junction bases left unmatched: 6. CDR3 nucleotide sequence: TGCAGCGTTTCGAGTAGCGGGGGGGCCAATGAGCAGTTCTTC. Translation gives CSVSSSGGANEQFF.

This rearrangement joins TRBV4-2 to TRBJ2-7, with 7 bases identical to TRBD2. V lost 1 base to trimming and J lost 0 bases; unmatched junction nucleotides: 6. CDR1 is LGHNA, CDR2 YNFKEQ, per germline. The CDR3 runs to 16 residues. CDR3 residues: CASSQGGGGISYEQYF. The CDR3 DNA follows: TGTGCCAGCAGCCAAGGGGGCGGGGGAATCTCCTACGAGCAGTACTTC.

J is TRBJ1-1 and V is TRBV6-5, with D tentatively TRBD1 (6 bases). Per the germline V gene, CDR1 is MNHEY and CDR2 is SVGAGI. V lost 2 bases to trimming and J lost 5 bases, with 9 bases between them. The CDR3 loop spans 13 amino acids. CDR3 loop: CASSYGGETEAFF. CDR3 DNA: TGTGCCAGCAGTTACGGGGGCGAAACTGAAGCTTTCTTT.

J is TRBJ2-7 and V is TRBV19, with TRBD1 as a possible D gene (5 bases). The germline CDR1 and CDR2 sequences are LNHDA and SQIVND (reference sequence). V lost 1 base and J 7 bases, leaving 8 bases between the germline ends. The CDR3 is made up of 12 amino acids. The CDR3 spells CASSIVGDEQYF. CDR3 in DNA: TGTGCCAGTAGTATAGTAGGGGATGAGCAGTACTTC. The whole variable domain, filled in from reference TRBV19 and TRBJ2-7, reads DGGITQSPKYLFRKEGQNVTLSCEQNLNHDAMYWYRQDPGQGLRLIYYSQIVNDFQKGDIAEGYSVSREKKESFPLTVTSAQKNPTAFYLCASSIVGDEQYFGPGTRLTVT.

The CDR3 DNA sequence: TGCAGCGTTCCGGGCCCCGGGGAGCTGTTTTTT. Amino acid sequence: CSVPGPGELFF. V is TRBV29-1 and J is TRBJ2-2; no reliable D call. CDR1 and CDR2 (germline): SQVTM, ANQGSEA. The CDR3 runs to 11 residues. Trimming shortened V by 5 bases and J by 6 bases, and 7 bases separated the two germline ends.